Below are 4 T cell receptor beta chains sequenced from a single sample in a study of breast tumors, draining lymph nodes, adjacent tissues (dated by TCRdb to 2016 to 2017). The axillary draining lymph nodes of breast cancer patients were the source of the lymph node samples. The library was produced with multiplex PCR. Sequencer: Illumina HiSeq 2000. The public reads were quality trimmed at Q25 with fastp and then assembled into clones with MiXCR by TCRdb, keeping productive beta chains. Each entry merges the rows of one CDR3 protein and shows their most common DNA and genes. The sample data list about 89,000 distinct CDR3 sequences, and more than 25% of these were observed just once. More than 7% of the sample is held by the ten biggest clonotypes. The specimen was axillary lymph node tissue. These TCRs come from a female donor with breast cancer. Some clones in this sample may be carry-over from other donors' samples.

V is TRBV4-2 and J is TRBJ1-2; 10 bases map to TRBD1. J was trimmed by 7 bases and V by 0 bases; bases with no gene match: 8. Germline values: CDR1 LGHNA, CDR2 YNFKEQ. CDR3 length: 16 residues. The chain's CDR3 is CASSQESGDRGSGYTF. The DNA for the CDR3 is TGTGCCAGCAGCCAAGAGTCGGGGGACAGGGGAAGTGGCTACACCTTC.

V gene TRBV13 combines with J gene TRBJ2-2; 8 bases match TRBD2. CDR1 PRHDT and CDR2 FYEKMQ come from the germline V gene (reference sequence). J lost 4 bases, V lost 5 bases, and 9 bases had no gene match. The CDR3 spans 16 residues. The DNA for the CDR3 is TGTGCCAGCAGCCTCCACAGCGGGAGAAGCACCGGGGAGCTGTTTTTT. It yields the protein CASSLHSGRSTGELFF.

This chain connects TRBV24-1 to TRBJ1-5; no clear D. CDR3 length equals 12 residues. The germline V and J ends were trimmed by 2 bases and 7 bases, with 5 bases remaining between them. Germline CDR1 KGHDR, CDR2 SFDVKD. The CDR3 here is CATSDSGQPQHF. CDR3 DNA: TGTGCCACCAGTGATTCAGGACAGCCCCAGCATTTT.

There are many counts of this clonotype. The CDR3 protein is CASSSYSGPLHF. CDR3 coding DNA: TGTGCCAGCAGTTCCTACTCGGGACCCCTCCACTTT. This chain links TRBV6-2 or TRBV6-3 with TRBJ1-6; D unclear. Trimming cost V 4 bases and J 12 bases, with 10 bases left between them. Germline V lookup: CDR1 MNHEY, CDR2 SVGEGT. The CDR3 extends over 12 amino acids.